Below are 24 T cell receptor beta chains sequenced from a single sample in a study of response to subunit inactivated influenza vaccine. TCRdb redid the calling of the RT-PCR reads with MiXCR, one entry per CDR3 protein. The sample includes fewer than 550,000 distinct CDR3 sequences, roughly 25% seen only once; the top ten take under 2.5%. Source: CD4+ T cells sorted from PBMCs, taken approximately 5 days after vaccination. Every receptor here comes from a man over 45 who received an inactivated influenza vaccine.

The chain recombines TRBV6-5 with TRBJ1-5, with D unclear. V shed 2 bases and J shed 0 bases, with 8 bases lying between them. The CDR3 spans 15 residues. CDR1 is MNHEY and CDR2 is SVGAGI in the germline V gene. CDR3 nucleotide sequence: TGTGCCAGCAGTTACCTGCCGGCTAGCAATCAGCCCCAGCATTTT. Amino acid sequence: CASSYLPASNQPQHF.

The chain is built from TRBV4-3 and TRBJ2-5, with D tentatively TRBD1 (6 bases). The germline V gene has CDR1 LGHNA and CDR2 YSLEER. V was pared by 0 bases and J by 5 bases, with 16 bases between. This CDR3 spans 16 amino acids. CDR3 coding DNA: TGCGCCAGCAGCCAAGATTGGAAACAGGGTCCCGAGACCCAGTACTTC. Protein sequence: CASSQDWKQGPETQYF.

This clonotype turned up a few times. The V and J genes are TRBV6-6 and TRBJ2-3; D ambiguous. Germline V lookup: CDR1 MNHNY, CDR2 SVGAGI (reference sequence). This CDR3 is 12 amino acids long. V was trimmed by 6 bases and J by 5 bases, leaving 9 bases between them. The CDR3 DNA is TGTGCCAGCAGCCTCCTAAAAGATACGCAGTATTTT. It codes for CASSLLKDTQYF.

The V and J genes are TRBV6-2 or TRBV6-3 and TRBJ2-2; TRBD1 is a possible D gene (6 bases). The CDR3 sequence is 16 residues long. Trimming left V 5 bases short and J 0 bases short, with 13 bases between. Germline CDR1 and CDR2: MNHEY and SVGEGT. DNA of the CDR3: TGTGCCAGCAGTCAAGTGGGGACAACGAACACCGGGGAGCTGTTTTTT. Residues: CASSQVGTTNTGELFF.

This clonotype was observed a few times. The gene calls are TRBV20-1 and TRBJ2-1, with D perhaps matching TRBD2 (6 bases). This CDR3 has 11 residues. Germline CDR1 reads DFQATT; CDR2 reads SNEGSKA (reference sequence). The CDR3 bases are TGCAGCGCGTTAGCGGACAATGAGCAGTTCTTC. This codes for CSALADNEQFF.

This clonotype was counted a few times. The J gene is TRBJ2-7, the V gene TRBV20-1; 7 positions match TRBD2. The V gene end was trimmed by 3 bases and the J gene end by 2 bases; junction bases not matched to a gene: 1. CDR1 and CDR2 (germline): DFQATT, SNEGSKA (reference sequence). This CDR3 spans 12 amino acids. CDR3 bases: TGCAGTGCTAGTAGCGGGCCCTACGAGCAGTACTTC. Encoded protein: CSASSGPYEQYF.

This clonotype was counted only a few times. The J gene is TRBJ1-1, the V gene TRBV20-1; 7 nucleotides line up with TRBD1. The CDR3 length is 12 residues. J was trimmed by 4 bases and V by 3 bases; bases with no gene match: 2. Germline CDR1 and CDR2: DFQATT and SNEGSKA (reference sequence). The CDR3 bases are TGCAGTGCTAGGGGACAGACCACTGAAGCTTTCTTT. Its protein product is CSARGQTTEAFF.

This clonotype was seen more than once but under ten times. The gene calls are TRBV6-2 or TRBV6-3 and TRBJ2-1, with D perhaps TRBD2 (5 bases). V gave up 9 bases and J gave up 5 bases, with 14 bases separating them. In germline, CDR1 is MNHEY, CDR2 SVGEGT. The CDR3 extends over 13 amino acids. As DNA, the CDR3 is TGTGCCAGTTGGAGTCCCGGGGACAATGAGCAGTTCTTC. This codes for CASWSPGDNEQFF.

This clonotype appeared a single time. The chain joins TRBV2 to TRBJ1-2; D is undetermined. This CDR3 is 16 amino acids long. Germline lookup yields CDR1 SNHLY and CDR2 FYNNEI. V lost 4 bases and J lost 4, with 19 bases in between. The CDR3 DNA sequence: TGTGCCAGCAGTGCCTGGCAGACCCCCTCGGGCTATGGCTACACCTTC. Protein product: CASSAWQTPSGYGYTF. The full variable domain, with the rest looked up from reference TRBV2 and TRBJ1-2, is EPEVTQTPSHQVTQMGQEVILRCVPISNHLYFYWYRQILGQKVEFLVSFYNNEISEKSEIFDDQFSVERPDGSNFTLKIRSTKLEDSAMYFCASSAWQTPSGYGYTFGSGTRLTVV.

In DNA form, the CDR3 reads TGTGCCAGCAGAAGCCTGGACACCTACAATGAGCAGTTCTTC. Protein sequence: CASRSLDTYNEQFF. The chain employs TRBV5-4 and TRBJ2-1, with a possible D match to TRBD1 (5 bases). Per germline, CDR1 SGHNT and CDR2 YYREEE (reference sequence). CDR3 size: 14 residues. V dropped 5 bases and J dropped 2 bases, with 11 bases sitting between them.

V gene TRBV5-1 combines with J gene TRBJ1-5, with D unresolved. The CDR3 has 14 residues. Trimming stripped 0 bases from V and 0 bases from J, with 4 bases between. Germline V CDR1 and CDR2: SGHRS, YFSETQ. The CDR3 loop reads CASSLDHSNQPQHF. The CDR3 DNA is TGCGCCAGCAGCTTGGATCATAGCAATCAGCCCCAGCATTTT.

The chain employs TRBV20-1 and TRBJ2-7; 9 bases map to TRBD1. The V and J ends lost 5 bases and 8 bases, in that order; junction bases with no gene match: 7. This CDR3 is 12 amino acids long. Germline CDR1 reads DFQATT; CDR2 reads SNEGSKA (reference sequence). In DNA, the CDR3 is TGCAGTGCTCCCAGGACAGGGGAGAAGCAGTACTTC. Encoded protein: CSAPRTGEKQYF.

As regards this clonotype: Given a much more abundant clone one base away, this may be a read error. The chain is built from TRBV7-9 and TRBJ1-5; D not certain. Germline loops: CDR1 SEHNR, CDR2 FQNEAQ (reference sequence). V lost 5 bases and J 4 bases, leaving 9 bases between the germline ends. The CDR3 spans 13 residues. DNA for the CDR3: TGTGCCAGCAGCCAGAACGGGAATCAGCCCCAGCATTTT. This sequence encodes CASSQNGNQPQHF.

There are a few counts of this clonotype. The chain carries TRBV5-1 and TRBJ2-4, with a tentative D call TRBD2 (7 bases). Germline V gene sequence: CDR1 SGHRS, CDR2 YFSETQ. This CDR3 is 18 amino acids long. The V and J ends lost 4 bases and 1 base respectively, with 21 bases between them. Here the CDR3 DNA reads TGCGCCAGCAGCGAGCGAGGAGGGGGGGCGCGGGCCAAAAACATTCAGTACTTC. It codes for CASSERGGGARAKNIQYF. The full variable domain, with the rest looked up from reference TRBV5-1 and TRBJ2-4, is KAGVTQTPRYLIKTRGQQVTLSCSPISGHRSVSWYQQTPGQGLQFLFEYFSETQRNKGNFPGRFSGRQFSNSRSEMNVSTLELGDSALYLCASSERGGGARAKNIQYFGAGTRLSVL.

The chain is built from TRBV28 and TRBJ2-1; TRBD2 matches 13 bases. With 6 bases clipped from V and 7 bases from J, the junction kept 6 bases outside the gene matches. Germline V gene lookup returns CDR1 MDHEN and CDR2 SYDVKM. The CDR3 sequence is 15 residues long. The CDR3: CASSSGLAGVNEQFF. CDR3 nucleotides: TGTGCCAGCAGCTCTGGACTAGCGGGAGTAAATGAGCAGTTCTTC.

The chain is built from TRBV20-1 and TRBJ2-5; D is unclear. Germline-derived CDR1 and CDR2 are DFQATT and SNEGSKA (reference sequence). Trimming shortened V by 3 bases and J by 0 bases, and 5 bases separated the two germline ends. This CDR3 is built from 12 residues. In DNA form, the CDR3 reads TGCAGTGCTAGTAGGAACCAAGAGACCCAGTACTTC. It translates to CSASRNQETQYF.

This chain joins TRBV20-1 and TRBJ2-5; D gene ambiguous. This CDR3 contains 12 residues. The germline V gene has CDR1 DFQATT and CDR2 SNEGSKA (reference sequence). Trimming pared 7 bases from V and 2 bases from J, leaving 11 bases between. The CDR3 is CSVLDPQETQYF. CDR3 nucleotides: TGCAGTGTTTTGGATCCACAAGAGACCCAGTACTTC.

The sample holds many counts of this clonotype. This chain connects TRBV12-3 or TRBV12-4 to TRBJ2-7; the match to TRBD2 covers 14 bases. The CDR3 loop spans 15 amino acids. Germline trimming cut 7 bases from V and 3 bases from J; bases unmatched to any gene: 5. The CDR3 nucleotides read TGTGCCAGCACCATGACTAGCGGGAGGGTCTACGAGCAGTACTTC. It translates to CASTMTSGRVYEQYF.

V and J are TRBV5-1 and TRBJ2-1; D is unclear. The CDR3 has 12 residues. With 4 bases removed from V and 5 bases from J, the gap between germline ends came to 7 bases. The germline V gene has CDR1 SGHRS and CDR2 YFSETQ. CDR3 sequence: CASSLPDNEQFF. Written as DNA, the CDR3 is TGCGCCAGCAGCCTGCCGGACAATGAGCAGTTCTTC.

In this sample, this clonotype turned up many times. This rearrangement joins TRBV20-1 to TRBJ2-2; no reliable D call. Germline V CDR1 and CDR2: DFQATT, SNEGSKA (reference sequence). Trimming left V 2 bases short and J 4 bases short, with 5 bases between. The CDR3 contains 12 residues. CDR3 sequence: CSARHTTGELFF. As DNA, the CDR3 is TGCAGTGCTAGACACACCACCGGGGAGCTGTTTTTT.

This clonotype was counted ten times or more. The gene calls are TRBV9 and TRBJ2-7, with 9 bases aligning to TRBD2. The germline gives CDR1 SGDLS, CDR2 YYNGEE. Trimming at V came to 0 bases and at J to 6 bases, leaving 13 bases not matched to a gene. There are 17 residues in the CDR3. The CDR3 bases are TGTGCCAGCAGCGTAGGCGGCGGGAGGGCAAATGAGGGCGAGCAGTACTTC. Its protein product is CASSVGGGRANEGEQYF.

The V gene is TRBV5-1, the J gene TRBJ2-3, with 14 bases matching TRBD2. In germline, CDR1 is SGHRS, CDR2 YFSETQ. Unmatched junction bases numbered 9, after V lost 4 bases and J lost 2 bases. The CDR3 loop spans 18 amino acids. CDR3 nucleotides: TGCGCCAGCAGCGTACGAGGACTAGCGGGGGGTCCCACAGATACGCAGTATTTT. Protein product: CASSVRGLAGGPTDTQYF.

The table lists this clonotype with a few counts. The chain recombines TRBV27 with TRBJ2-7; unclear D gene. The germline V gene encodes CDR1 MNHEY and CDR2 SMNVEV (reference sequence). The CDR3 length is 15 residues. Trimming stripped 2 bases from V and 2 bases from J, with 13 bases between. The chain's CDR3 is CASSLGLGVTYEQYF. The CDR3 bases are TGTGCCAGCAGTTTAGGCCTAGGAGTCACCTACGAGCAGTACTTC.

The chain has TRBV6-5 and TRBJ2-2; unclear D gene. V was cut by 4 bases and J by 7 bases, with 10 bases left in between. The length of the CDR3 is 13 residues. Germline assignment: CDR1 MNHEY and CDR2 SVGAGI. The CDR3 region is CASSFESFGELFF. In DNA, the CDR3 is TGTGCCAGCAGTTTCGAGTCTTTCGGGGAGCTGTTTTTT.